This T cell receptor (beta chain) was recorded in a study of PD-1 blockade in classical Hodgkin lymphoma. Clones were sequenced by immunoSEQ multiplex PCR, and TCRdb holds only the in-frame ones, with some missing. The profile shows roughly 9,900 clones, more than 75% of them singletons. This sample's time point: cycle 4 day 1 (C4D1), after 6 weeks of nivolumab. Every patient was affected by relapse after autologous stem cell transplantation, while exposure to brentuximab vedotin was not uniform. Best response was recorded as complete response, partial response or progressive disease. The CDR3 has 15 amino acids. Looked up from germline, CDR1 is SGDLS and CDR2 is YYNGEE. V lost 0 bases and J lost 4, with 13 bases in between.

The chain is built from TRBV9 and TRBJ2-5; maybe TRBD1 (6 bases). The TCR comes from a human donor with classical Hodgkin lymphoma. The material sequenced was peripheral blood mononuclear cells (PBMCs), taken before the fourth cycle of nivolumab. CDR3 DNA sequence: TGTGCCAGCAGCGTAGGATGGGGGACACGAGAGACCCAGTACTTC. It codes for CASSVGWGTRETQYF.